This TCR beta chain was observed in a study of OX40 agonist ivuxolimab in advanced cancers. Across the study: Patients were treated with intravenous ivuxolimab, dosed at 0.01 to 10 mg/kg and infused every 2 weeks.

V was cut by 0 bases and J by 5 bases, with 1 base left in between. The CDR3 runs 11 residues. CDR1 is ENHRY, CDR2 SYGVKD, per germline. TCRdb keeps only in-frame clones here, not all; method: immunoSEQ multiplex PCR. This table holds some 77,000 clones, around 90% found once. Remarks on this clone: Within the sample, other DNA sequences also encode this same CDR3.

The sequence came from an adult with an advanced solid tumor such as melanoma, head and neck, liver or kidney cancer. The chain uses TRBV10-3 and TRBJ2-5; D is undetermined. This material consisted of CD4+ or CD8+ T cells sorted from blood, taken in a trial of the OX40 agonist ivuxolimab. The CDR3 loop reads CAISESETQYF. CDR3 nucleotide sequence: TGTGCCATCAGTGAGTCGGAGACCCAGTACTTC.